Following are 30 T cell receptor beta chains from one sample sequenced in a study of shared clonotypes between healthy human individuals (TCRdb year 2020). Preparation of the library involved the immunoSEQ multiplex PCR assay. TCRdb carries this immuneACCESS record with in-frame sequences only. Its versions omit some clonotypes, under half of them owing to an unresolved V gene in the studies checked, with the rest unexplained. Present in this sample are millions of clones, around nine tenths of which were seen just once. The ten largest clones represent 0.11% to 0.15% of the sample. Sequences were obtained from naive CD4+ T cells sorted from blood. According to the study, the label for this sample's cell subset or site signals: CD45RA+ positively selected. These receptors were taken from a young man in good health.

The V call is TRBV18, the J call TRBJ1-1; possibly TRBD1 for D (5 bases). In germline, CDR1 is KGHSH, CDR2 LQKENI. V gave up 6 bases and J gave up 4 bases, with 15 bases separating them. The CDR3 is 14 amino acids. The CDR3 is CASSRIDSATEAFF. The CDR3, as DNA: TGTGCCAGCTCGCGAATCGACAGCGCCACTGAAGCTTTCTTT.

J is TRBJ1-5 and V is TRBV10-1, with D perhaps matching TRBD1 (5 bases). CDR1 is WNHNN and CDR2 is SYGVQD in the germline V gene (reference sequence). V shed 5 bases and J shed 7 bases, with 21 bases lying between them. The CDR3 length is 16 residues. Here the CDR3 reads CASSPFTGNQGQPQHF. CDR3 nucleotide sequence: TGCGCCAGCAGTCCATTCACAGGAAACCAGGGACAGCCCCAGCATTTT.

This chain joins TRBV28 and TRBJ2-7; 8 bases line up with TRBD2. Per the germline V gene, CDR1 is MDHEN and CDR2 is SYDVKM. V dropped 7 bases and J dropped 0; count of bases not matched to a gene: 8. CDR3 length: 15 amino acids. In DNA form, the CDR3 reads TGTGCCAGCATCACCCGGGGGGGCCTCTCCTACGAGCAGTACTTC. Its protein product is CASITRGGLSYEQYF. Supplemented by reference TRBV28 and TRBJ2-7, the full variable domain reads DVKVTQSSRYLVKRTGEKVFLECVQDMDHENMFWYRQDPGLGLRLIYFSYDVKMKEKGDIPEGYSVSREKKERFSLILESASTNQTSMYLCASITRGGLSYEQYFGPGTRLTVT.

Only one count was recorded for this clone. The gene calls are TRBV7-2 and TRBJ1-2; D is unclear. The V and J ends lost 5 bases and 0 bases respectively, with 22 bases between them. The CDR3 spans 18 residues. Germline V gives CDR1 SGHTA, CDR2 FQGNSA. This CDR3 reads CASSRRDGAVEANYGYTF. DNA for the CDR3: TGTGCCAGCAGCCGCCGGGATGGAGCAGTCGAGGCTAACTATGGCTACACCTTC.

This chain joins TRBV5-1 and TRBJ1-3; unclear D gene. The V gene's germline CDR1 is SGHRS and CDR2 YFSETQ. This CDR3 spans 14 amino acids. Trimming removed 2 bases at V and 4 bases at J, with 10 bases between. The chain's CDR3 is CASSFGLEGNTIYF. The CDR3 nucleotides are TGCGCCAGCAGCTTTGGACTTGAGGGAAACACCATATATTTT. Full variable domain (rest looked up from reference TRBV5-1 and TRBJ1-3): KAGVTQTPRYLIKTRGQQVTLSCSPISGHRSVSWYQQTPGQGLQFLFEYFSETQRNKGNFPGRFSGRQFSNSRSEMNVSTLELGDSALYLCASSFGLEGNTIYFGEGSWLTVV.

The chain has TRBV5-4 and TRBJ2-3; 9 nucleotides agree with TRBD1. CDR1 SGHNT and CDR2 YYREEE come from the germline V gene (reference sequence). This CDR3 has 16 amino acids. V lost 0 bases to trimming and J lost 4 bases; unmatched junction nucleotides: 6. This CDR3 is CASSLGDRVLSDTQYF. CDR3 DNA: TGTGCCAGCAGCTTGGGGGACAGGGTCCTCTCAGATACGCAGTATTTT.

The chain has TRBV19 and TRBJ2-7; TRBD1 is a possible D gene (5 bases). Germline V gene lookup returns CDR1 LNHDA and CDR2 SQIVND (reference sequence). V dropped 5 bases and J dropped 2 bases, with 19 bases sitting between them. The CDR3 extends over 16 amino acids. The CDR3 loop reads CASSALVGQGAYEQYF. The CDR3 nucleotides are TGTGCCAGTAGTGCCCTTGTGGGGCAGGGCGCCTACGAGCAGTACTTC.

The CDR3 loop is CASSPQAQNTEAFF. The CDR3 coding sequence is TGTGCCAGCAGTCCGCAAGCCCAGAACACTGAAGCTTTCTTT. J is TRBJ1-1 and V is TRBV27; no definite D call. The CDR3 extends over 14 amino acids. V was pared by 5 bases and J by 1 base, with 11 bases between. In germline, CDR1 is MNHEY, CDR2 SMNVEV (reference sequence).

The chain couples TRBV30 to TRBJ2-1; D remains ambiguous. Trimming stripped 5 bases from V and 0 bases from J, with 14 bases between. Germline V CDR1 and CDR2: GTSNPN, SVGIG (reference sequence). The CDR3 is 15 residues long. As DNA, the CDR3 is TGTGCCTGGGACAACGGCGCAAGCTCCTACAATGAGCAGTTCTTC. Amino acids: CAWDNGASSYNEQFF.

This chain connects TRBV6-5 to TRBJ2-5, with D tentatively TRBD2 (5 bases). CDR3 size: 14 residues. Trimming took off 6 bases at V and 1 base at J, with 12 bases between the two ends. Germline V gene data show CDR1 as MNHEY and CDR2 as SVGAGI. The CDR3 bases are TGTGCCAGCAGCCTTCGGACTCCCCAAGAGACCCAGTACTTC. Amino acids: CASSLRTPQETQYF.

In DNA form, the CDR3 reads TGTGCCAGCAGCTTAGTCGGCCTCCTAGCCACAGATACGCAGTATTTT. This sequence encodes CASSLVGLLATDTQYF. This rearrangement joins TRBV7-2 to TRBJ2-3; a possible D gene is TRBD2 (5 bases). V shed 1 base and J shed 2 bases, with 13 bases lying between them. The CDR3 covers 16 residues. Germline V lookup: CDR1 SGHTA, CDR2 FQGNSA.

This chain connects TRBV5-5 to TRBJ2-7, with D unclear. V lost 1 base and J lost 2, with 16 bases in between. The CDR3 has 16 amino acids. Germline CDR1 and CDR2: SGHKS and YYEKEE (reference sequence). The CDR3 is CASSLWPDPYTYEQYF. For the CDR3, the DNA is TGTGCCAGCAGCTTGTGGCCGGACCCTTATACCTACGAGCAGTACTTC.

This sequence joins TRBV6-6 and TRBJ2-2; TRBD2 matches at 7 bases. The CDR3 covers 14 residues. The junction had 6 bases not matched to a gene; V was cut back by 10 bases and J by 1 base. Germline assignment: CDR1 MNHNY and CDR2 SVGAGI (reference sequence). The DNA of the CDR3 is TGTGCCATCAGGGACTATCAGAACACCGGGGAGCTGTTTTTT. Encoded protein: CAIRDYQNTGELFF.

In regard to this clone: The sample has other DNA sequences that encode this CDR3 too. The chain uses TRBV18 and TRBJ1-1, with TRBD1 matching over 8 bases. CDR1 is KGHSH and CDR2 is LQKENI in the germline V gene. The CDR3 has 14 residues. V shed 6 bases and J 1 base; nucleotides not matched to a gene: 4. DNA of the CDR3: TGTGCCAGCTCTCCTGGACAGGGGAACACTGAAGCTTTCTTT. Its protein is CASSPGQGNTEAFF. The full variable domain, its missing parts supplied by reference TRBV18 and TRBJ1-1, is NAGVMQNPRHLVRRRGQEARLRCSPMKGHSHVYWYRQLPEEGLKFMVYLQKENIIDESGMPKERFSAEFPKEGPSILRIQQVVRGDSAAYFCASSPGQGNTEAFFGQGTRLTVV.

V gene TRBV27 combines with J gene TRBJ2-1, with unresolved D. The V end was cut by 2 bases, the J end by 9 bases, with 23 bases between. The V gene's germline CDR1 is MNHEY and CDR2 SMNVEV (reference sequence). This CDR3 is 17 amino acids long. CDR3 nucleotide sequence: TGTGCCAGCAGTTTAGTTAGCACCATACAAACGAAACCTGAGCAGTTCTTC. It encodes CASSLVSTIQTKPEQFF.

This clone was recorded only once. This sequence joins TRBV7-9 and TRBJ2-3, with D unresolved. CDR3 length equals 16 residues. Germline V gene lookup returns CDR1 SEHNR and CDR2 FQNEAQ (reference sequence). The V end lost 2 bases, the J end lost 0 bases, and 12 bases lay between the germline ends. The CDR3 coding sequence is TGTGCCAGCAGCTTACGTACAGCTACTAGCACAGATACGCAGTATTTT. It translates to CASSLRTATSTDTQYF. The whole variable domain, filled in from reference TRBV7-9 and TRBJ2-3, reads DTGVSQNPRHKITKRGQNVTFRCDPISEHNRLYWYRQTLGQGPEFLTYFQNEAQLEKSRLLSDRFSAERPKGSFSTLEIQRTEQGDSAMYLCASSLRTATSTDTQYFGPGTRLTVL.

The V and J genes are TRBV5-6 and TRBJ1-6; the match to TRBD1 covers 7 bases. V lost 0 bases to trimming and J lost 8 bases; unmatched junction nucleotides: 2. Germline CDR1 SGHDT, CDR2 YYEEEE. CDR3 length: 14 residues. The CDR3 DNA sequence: TGTGCCAGCAGCTTGGGACAGGGAGATTCACCCCTCCACTTT. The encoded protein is CASSLGQGDSPLHF.

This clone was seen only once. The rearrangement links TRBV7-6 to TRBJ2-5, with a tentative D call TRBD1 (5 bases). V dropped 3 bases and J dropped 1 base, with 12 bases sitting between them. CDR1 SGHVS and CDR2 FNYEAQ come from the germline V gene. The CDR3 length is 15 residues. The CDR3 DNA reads TGTGCCAGCAGCTTTACCCAAGGGGCCCAAGAGACCCAGTACTTC. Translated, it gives CASSFTQGAQETQYF.

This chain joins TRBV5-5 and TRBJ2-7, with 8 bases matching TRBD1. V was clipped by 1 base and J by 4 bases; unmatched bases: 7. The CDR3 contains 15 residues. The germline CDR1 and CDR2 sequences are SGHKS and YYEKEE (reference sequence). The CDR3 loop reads CASSLSTGGRYEQYF. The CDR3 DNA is TGTGCCAGCAGCTTGAGTACAGGGGGAAGGTACGAGCAGTACTTC. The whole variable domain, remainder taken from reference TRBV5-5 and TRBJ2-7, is DAGVTQSPTHLIKTRGQQVTLRCSPISGHKSVSWYQQVLGQGPQFIFQYYEKEERGRGNFPDRFSARQFPNYSSELNVNALLLGDSALYLCASSLSTGGRYEQYFGPGTRLTVT.

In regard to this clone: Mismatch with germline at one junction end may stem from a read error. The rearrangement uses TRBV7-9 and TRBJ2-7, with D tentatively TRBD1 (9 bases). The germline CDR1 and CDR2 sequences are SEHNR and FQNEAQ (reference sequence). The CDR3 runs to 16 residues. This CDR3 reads CASSLAGGDRDYEQYF. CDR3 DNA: TGTGCCAGCAGCCTAGCCGGGGGGGACAGGGACTACGAGCAGTACTTC. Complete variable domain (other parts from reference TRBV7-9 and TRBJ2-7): DTGVSQNPRHKITKRGQNVTFRCDPISEHNRLYWYRQTLGQGPEFLTYFQNEAQLEKSRLLSDRFSAERPKGSFSTLEIQRTEQGDSAMYLCASSLAGGDRDYEQYFGPGTRLTVT.

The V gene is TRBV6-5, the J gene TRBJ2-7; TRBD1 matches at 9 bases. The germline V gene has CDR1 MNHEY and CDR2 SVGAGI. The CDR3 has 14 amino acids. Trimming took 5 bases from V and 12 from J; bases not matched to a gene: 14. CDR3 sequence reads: CASSTTGTGTDRYF. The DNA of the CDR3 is TGTGCCAGCAGTACAACCGGGACAGGGACGGACAGGTACTTC.

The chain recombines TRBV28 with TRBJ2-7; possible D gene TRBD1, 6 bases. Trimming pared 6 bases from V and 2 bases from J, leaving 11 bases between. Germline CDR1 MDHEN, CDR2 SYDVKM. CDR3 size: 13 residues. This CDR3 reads CASRPQGTYEQYF. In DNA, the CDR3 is TGTGCCAGCAGACCCCAGGGGACCTACGAGCAGTACTTC.

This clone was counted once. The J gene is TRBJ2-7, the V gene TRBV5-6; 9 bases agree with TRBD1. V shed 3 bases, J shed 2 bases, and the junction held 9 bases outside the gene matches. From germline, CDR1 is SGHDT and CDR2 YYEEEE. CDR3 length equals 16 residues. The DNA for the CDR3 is TGTGCCAGCAGCTCCGATCCGGGACAGGGAACCTACGAGCAGTACTTC. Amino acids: CASSSDPGQGTYEQYF.

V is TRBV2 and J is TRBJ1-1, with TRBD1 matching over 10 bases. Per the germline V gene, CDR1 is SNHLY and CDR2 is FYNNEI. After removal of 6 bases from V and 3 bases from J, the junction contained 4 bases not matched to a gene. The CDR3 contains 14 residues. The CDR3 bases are TGTGCCAGCAGGGACAGGGGGTTTGACACTGAAGCTTTCTTT. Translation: CASRDRGFDTEAFF.

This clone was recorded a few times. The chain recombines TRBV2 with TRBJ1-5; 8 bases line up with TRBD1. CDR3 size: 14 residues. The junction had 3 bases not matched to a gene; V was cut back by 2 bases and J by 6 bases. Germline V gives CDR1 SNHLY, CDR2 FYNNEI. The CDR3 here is CASSERTGFQPQHF. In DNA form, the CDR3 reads TGTGCCAGCAGTGAAAGGACAGGGTTTCAGCCCCAGCATTTT.

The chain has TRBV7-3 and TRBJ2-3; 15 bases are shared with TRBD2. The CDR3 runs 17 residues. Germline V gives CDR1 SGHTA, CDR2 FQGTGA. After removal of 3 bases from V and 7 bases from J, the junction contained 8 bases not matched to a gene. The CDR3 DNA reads TGTGCCAGCAGCTTCCCCGGACTAGCGGGGGGGACTCATACGCAGTATTTT. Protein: CASSFPGLAGGTHTQYF.

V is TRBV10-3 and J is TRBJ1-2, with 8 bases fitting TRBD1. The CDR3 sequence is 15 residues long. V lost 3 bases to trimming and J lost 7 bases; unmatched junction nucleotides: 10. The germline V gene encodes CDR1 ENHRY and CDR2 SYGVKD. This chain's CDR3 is CAISDHGQGSGGYTF. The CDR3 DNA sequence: TGTGCCATCAGTGACCACGGACAGGGTTCGGGTGGCTACACCTTC.

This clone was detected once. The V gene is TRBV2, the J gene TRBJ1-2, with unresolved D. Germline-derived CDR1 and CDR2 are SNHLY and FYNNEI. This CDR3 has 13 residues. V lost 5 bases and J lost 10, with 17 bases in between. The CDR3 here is CASSQDGGFDYTF. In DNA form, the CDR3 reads TGTGCCAGCAGTCAGGACGGAGGCTTTGACTACACCTTC.

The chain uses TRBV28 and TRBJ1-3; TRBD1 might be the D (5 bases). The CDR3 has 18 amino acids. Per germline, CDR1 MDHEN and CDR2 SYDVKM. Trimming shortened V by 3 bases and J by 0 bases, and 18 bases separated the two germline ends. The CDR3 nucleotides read TGTGCCAGCAGTTTGCTCCAGGGAATTGGAGTCTCTGGAAACACCATATATTTT. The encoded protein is CASSLLQGIGVSGNTIYF. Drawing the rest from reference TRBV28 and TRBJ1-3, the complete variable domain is DVKVTQSSRYLVKRTGEKVFLECVQDMDHENMFWYRQDPGLGLRLIYFSYDVKMKEKGDIPEGYSVSREKKERFSLILESASTNQTSMYLCASSLLQGIGVSGNTIYFGEGSWLTVV.

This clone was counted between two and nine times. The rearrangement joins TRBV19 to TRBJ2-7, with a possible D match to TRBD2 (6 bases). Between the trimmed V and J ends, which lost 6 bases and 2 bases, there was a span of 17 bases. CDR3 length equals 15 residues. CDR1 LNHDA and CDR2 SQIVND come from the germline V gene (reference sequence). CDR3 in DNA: TGTGCCAGTAGCCGGGAGCCAGGTTCGACCTACGAGCAGTACTTC. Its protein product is CASSREPGSTYEQYF.